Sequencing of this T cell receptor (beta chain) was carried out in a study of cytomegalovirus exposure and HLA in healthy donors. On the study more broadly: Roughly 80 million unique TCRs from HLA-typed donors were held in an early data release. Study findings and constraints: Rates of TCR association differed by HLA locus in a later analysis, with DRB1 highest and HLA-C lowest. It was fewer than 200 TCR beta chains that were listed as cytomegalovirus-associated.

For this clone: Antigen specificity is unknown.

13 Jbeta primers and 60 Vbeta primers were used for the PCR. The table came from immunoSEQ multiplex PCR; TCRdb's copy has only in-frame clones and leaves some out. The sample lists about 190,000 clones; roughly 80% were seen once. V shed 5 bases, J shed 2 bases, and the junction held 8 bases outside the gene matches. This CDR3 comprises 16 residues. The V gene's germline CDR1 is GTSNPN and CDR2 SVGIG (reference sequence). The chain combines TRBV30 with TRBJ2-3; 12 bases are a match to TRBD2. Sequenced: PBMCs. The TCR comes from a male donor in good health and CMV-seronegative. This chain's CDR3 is CAWGTRTSGTTDTQYF. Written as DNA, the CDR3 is TGTGCCTGGGGAACTCGGACTAGCGGGACCACAGATACGCAGTATTTT.